A selection of T cell receptor beta chains follows, all from one sample in a study of shared clonotypes between healthy human individuals. TCRdb's table, derived via immunoSEQ multiplex PCR, lists solely in-frame clones and lacks some. Of around 600,000 clones listed, 98% are singletons. The specimen sequenced was naive CD8+ T cells sorted from blood. The receptors come from a man between 25 and 39 years old in good health. CDR3s include the opening cysteine and the closing phenylalanine or tryptophan. Each record gives: J gene, D gene, V gene, clone size, CDR3 DNA, CDR3 protein. The D gene is left open where the match is weak. Part of the rows lack a size; the others show once, few, many or a class for expanded clones.

>TRBJ2-1|-|TRBV28|-
TGTGCCAGCAGTGCCCCAATATATGAGGCGTCCTACAATGAGCAGTTCTTC
CASSAPIYEASYNEQFF
>TRBJ2-1|-|TRBV7-2|once
TGTGCCAGCAGCTTCTCGGGGGGCCTAGTTCACAATGAGCAGTTCTTC
CASSFSGGLVHNEQFF
>TRBJ2-3|-|TRBV5-4|-
TGTGCCAGCAGCTGGACTAACAGCCCCACAGATACGCAGTATTTT
CASSWTNSPTDTQYF
>TRBJ2-7|TRBD2|TRBV6-1|-
TGTGCCAGCAGTGACTATGCGGGAGGGTACGAGCAGTACTTC
CASSDYAGGYEQYF
>TRBJ2-1|TRBD2|TRBV13|-
TGTGCCAGCAGCGCCGGGACTACCTACTACAATGAGCAGTTCTTC
CASSAGTTYYNEQFF
>TRBJ2-1|-|TRBV4-1|-
TGCGCCAGCAGCCAAGAGGCAGGGGAATATGAGCAGTTCTTC
CASSQEAGEYEQFF
>TRBJ2-2|TRBD2|TRBV30|-
TGTGCCTGGGGTAGCGGGAGGGATATCGGGGAGCTGTTTTTT
CAWGSGRDIGELFF
>TRBJ2-7|-|TRBV7-2|once
TGTGCCAGCAGCTTAGTTGTCTACGAGCAGTACTTC
CASSLVVYEQYF
>TRBJ2-1|TRBD2|TRBV7-9|once
TGTGCCAGCAGCTCGATAGCGGGAGGGCCCTCAGATGAGCAGTTCTTC
CASSSIAGGPSDEQFF
>TRBJ2-1|TRBD2|TRBV2|-
TGTGCCAGCAGGACTCTAGCGGGAGGGTACAATGAGCAGTTCTTC
CASRTLAGGYNEQFF
>TRBJ1-1|-|TRBV7-2|once
TGTGCCAGCAGCTTAGCGCTCGCTGAAGCTTTCTTT
CASSLALAEAFF
>TRBJ2-3|-|TRBV7-6|-
TGTGCCAGCAGCCTACGCCGTAGCGGATCGAAATACAACGACACAGATACGCAGTATTTT
CASSLRRSGSKYNDTDTQYF
>TRBJ2-7|TRBD2|TRBV4-3|-
TGCGCCAGCAGCCCTGGACGGGGGGGGGCCTACGAGCAGTACTTC
CASSPGRGGAYEQYF
>TRBJ2-1|-|TRBV29-1|-
TGCAGCGTTTTTGTTGAGAATGAGCAGTTCTTC
CSVFVENEQFF